The source of this T cell receptor beta chain is a study of T-cell memory formation after mild COVID-19. Study-wide findings and caveats: Pre-infection memory carried some responding clones, suggesting that cross-reactive memory joined. Clones shrinking from day 15 to 85 showed even CD4/CD8 mixes; later expanders tilted CD4+.

The CDR3 covers 16 residues. After removal of 5 bases from V and 4 bases from J, the junction contained 9 bases not matched to a gene. Germline lookup yields CDR1 SGHTA and CDR2 FQGNSA. 5'RACE with constant-segment primers yielded barcoded, UMI-tagged TCR alpha and TCR beta cDNA libraries. TCRdb used MiXCR to reprocess the 5' RACE reads, holding one entry per CDR3 protein. This table holds roughly 250,000 distinct CDR3 sequences, over 15% found once. This clonotype was observed a few times. Its specificity is not known. The clonotype originates from a man aged 18-30 years who had mild COVID-19 (a few samples of this study predate the infection). Cell type and time point are not known. The chain carries TRBV7-2 and TRBJ2-1; 9 positions match TRBD1. Sequencing was carried out using PBMCs or a T cell subset sorted from them (not recorded which). CDR3 residues: CASSPKPGQGYNEQFF. The DNA for the CDR3 is TGTGCCAGCAGCCCGAAGCCGGGACAGGGTTACAATGAGCAGTTCTTC.